This T cell receptor (beta chain) was found in a study of STAT3 mutations in large granular lymphocyte leukemia (dated by TCRdb to between 2018 and 2021). Notes on the research overall: In roughly half of the longitudinally sequenced T-LGLL patients, canonical activating STAT3 mutations were detected. A couple of patients with natural killer LGL leukemia were also sequenced longitudinally as controls within the study. Each patient was sequenced at an average of about 3.6 time points, ranging from 2 to 8 samplings. One or more immunosuppressive therapy regimens were given to more than half of T-LGLL patients, and hematologic response was seen in about 40% of the treated patients. From an initial cohort of 200 to 250 LGL patients, some 17 representative T-LGLL cases were chosen for longitudinal sequencing of TCRbeta and STAT3. Patients with T-cell large granular lymphocyte leukemia underwent serial deep sequencing of TCRbeta CDR3 and STAT3 to reconstruct clonal hierarchy and dynamics. The investigation overall reported the following: In 6 of 18 patients, TCR clonotype switching occurred after therapy, and every newly emerging clone was STAT3 wild type. The burden of the dominant TCR clone was higher than the STAT3 mutant burden in several patients, which suggests that the STAT3 mutation arose secondarily inside a clone that had already expanded. Linking therapy response to changes in TCR clonal burden was complicated by variable intervals between samplings and by differing treatment regimens. Persisting codominant clonotypes in some patients meant a small but highly pathogenic clone may have been missed. Because no samples were available when a clone first appeared, clonal expansion was inferred from samplings taken at other points. Every T-LGLL patient showed at least one immunodominant TCRbeta clonotype, and about half showed multiple immunodominant subclonotypes.

DNA was extracted from blood mononuclear cells, with the same DNA used for both TCR and STAT3 sequencing. TCRbeta libraries were sequenced on an Illumina MiSeq, and an average of about 40,773 productive templates per sample was obtained. The immunoSEQ assay, which uses multiplex PCR amplification, was used to generate TCRbeta CDR3 libraries. Per the source publication's procedure: Repertoire diversity was calculated as previously defined, and values close to 0 indicated extremely monoclonal samples. TCRdb provides this immuneACCESS table in a form limited to in-frame rearrangements. Some clones are lacking; in checked studies, under half of them reflect an unresolved V gene, and why the rest are absent is not known. V, J and clone size are those of that table, while D and trimming were read from the DNA. A total of over 30,000 clones appear in this sample, around nine tenths of them only once. Under 0.55% of the sample is taken by the ten largest.

A word on this clone: Its antigen is unknown. No quality values exist for individual bases; no much larger clone is one base distant.

This clonotype was sampled from a human donor with T large granular lymphocyte leukemia. Some clones in this sample may be carry-over from other donors' samples. The sample was PBMCs.

The encoded CDR3 is CASSFQGPPNTGELFF. The nucleotide sequence is given as TGTGCCAGCAGTTTTCAGGGTCCTCCGAACACCGGGGAGCTGTTTTTT. The chain couples TRBV27 to TRBJ2-2; TRBD1 might be the D gene, on 5 matching bases. From the cysteine up to the phenylalanine, the CDR3 has a length of 16 residues. CDR3 DNA only is kept here, 48 bases in frame from base 1. Per the germline V gene (reference sequence), MNHEY is the CDR1 and SMNVEV is the CDR2. V was cut back by 3 bases and J by 0 bases, leaving a gap of 11 bases between them.